This T cell receptor beta chain derives from a study of blood T cell repertoires in COVID-19. Study context: Sites in the United States, Italy and Spain provided acute and convalescent COVID-19 samples.

Original data processing: Nucleated cell counts were estimated from reference gene primer amplification. Here immunoSEQ multiplex PCR was the method, and the copy in TCRdb shows in-frame clones only, minus some. Clone size and V and J calls were adopted from that table, with D and trimming inferred from the DNA. The table records fewer than 100,000 clones, approximately 87% of them present only once. The CDR3 contains 16 residues. Germline CDR1 is SGHRS and CDR2 is YFSETQ. With 2 bases clipped from V and 1 base from J, the junction kept 3 bases outside the gene matches. V gene TRBV5-1 combines with J gene TRBJ2-7, with 13 bases matching TRBD2. Material: peripheral blood. The TCR was taken from a man aged 80 or over in a cohort sampled during active COVID-19. Here the CDR3 reads CASSFTSGGVSYEQYF. Here the CDR3 DNA reads TGCGCCAGCAGCTTTACTAGCGGGGGGGTATCCTACGAGCAGTACTTC.